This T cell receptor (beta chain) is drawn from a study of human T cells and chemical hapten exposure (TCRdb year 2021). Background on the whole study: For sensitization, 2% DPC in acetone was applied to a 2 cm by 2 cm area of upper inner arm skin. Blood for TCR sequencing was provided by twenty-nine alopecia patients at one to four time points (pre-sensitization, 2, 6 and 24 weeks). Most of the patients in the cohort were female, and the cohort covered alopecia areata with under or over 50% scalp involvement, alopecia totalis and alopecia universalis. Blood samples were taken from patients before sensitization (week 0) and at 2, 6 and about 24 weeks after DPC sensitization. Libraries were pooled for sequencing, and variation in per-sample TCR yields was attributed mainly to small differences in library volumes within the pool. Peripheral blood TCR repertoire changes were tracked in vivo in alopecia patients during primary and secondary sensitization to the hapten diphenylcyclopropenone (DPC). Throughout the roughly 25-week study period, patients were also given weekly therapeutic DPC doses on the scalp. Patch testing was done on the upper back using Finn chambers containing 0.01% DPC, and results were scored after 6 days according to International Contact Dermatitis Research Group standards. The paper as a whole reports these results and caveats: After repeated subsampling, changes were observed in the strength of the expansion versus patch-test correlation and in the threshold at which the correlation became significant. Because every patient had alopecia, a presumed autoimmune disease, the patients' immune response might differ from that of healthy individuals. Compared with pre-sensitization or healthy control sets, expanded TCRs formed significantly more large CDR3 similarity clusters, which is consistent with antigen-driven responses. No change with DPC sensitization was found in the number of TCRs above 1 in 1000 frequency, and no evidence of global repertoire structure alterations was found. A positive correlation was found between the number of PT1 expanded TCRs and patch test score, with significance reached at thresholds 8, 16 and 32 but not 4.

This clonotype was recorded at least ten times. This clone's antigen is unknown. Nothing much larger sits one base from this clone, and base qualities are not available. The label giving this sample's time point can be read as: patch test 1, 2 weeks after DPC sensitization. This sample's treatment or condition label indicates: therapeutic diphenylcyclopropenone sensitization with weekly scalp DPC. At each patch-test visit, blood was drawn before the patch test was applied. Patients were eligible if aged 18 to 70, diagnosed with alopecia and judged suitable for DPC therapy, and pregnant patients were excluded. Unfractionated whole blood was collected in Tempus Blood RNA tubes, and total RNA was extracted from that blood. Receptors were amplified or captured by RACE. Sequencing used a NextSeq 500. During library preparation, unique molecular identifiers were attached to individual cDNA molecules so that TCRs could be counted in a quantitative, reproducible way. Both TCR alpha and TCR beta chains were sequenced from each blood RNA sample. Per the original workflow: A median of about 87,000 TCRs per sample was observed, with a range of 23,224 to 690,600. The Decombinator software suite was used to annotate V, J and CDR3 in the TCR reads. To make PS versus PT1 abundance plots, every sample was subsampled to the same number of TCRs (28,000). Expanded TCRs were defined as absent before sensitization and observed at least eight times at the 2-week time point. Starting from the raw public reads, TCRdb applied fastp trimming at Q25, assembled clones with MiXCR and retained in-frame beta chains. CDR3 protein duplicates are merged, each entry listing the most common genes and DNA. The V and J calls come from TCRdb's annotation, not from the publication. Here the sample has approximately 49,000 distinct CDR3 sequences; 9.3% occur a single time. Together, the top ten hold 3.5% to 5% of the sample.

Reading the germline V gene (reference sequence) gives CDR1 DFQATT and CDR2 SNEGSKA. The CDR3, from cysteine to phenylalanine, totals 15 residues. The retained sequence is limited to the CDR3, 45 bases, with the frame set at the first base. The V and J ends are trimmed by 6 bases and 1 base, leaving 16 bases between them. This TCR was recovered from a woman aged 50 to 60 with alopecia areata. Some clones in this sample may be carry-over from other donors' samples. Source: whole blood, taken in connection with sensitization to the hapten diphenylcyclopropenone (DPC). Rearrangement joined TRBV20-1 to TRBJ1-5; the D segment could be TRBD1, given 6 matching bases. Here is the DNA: TGCAGTGCCCACGGAGGACAGACGAGCAATCAGCCCCAGCATTTT. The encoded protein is CSAHGGQTSNQPQHF.